This T cell receptor (beta chain) was captured in a study of T cells after somatic rescue of genetic block. Unmatched junction bases numbered 4, after V lost 5 bases and J lost 3 bases. This CDR3 is 13 amino acids long. CDR1 and CDR2 from the germline V gene are SGHVS and FNYEAQ. Clones were sequenced by immunoSEQ multiplex PCR, and TCRdb holds only the in-frame ones, with some missing. The data hold about 120,000 clones, with 80% to 95% observed a single time. The chain uses TRBV7-6 and TRBJ2-7; 7 positions match TRBD1. The receptor comes from a woman aged 18-30 years. Material for sequencing was peripheral blood mononuclear cells (PBMCs). CDR3 sequence (DNA): TGTGCCAGCAGCCCGAGACAGGGCTACGAGCAGTACTTC. Residues: CASSPRQGYEQYF.